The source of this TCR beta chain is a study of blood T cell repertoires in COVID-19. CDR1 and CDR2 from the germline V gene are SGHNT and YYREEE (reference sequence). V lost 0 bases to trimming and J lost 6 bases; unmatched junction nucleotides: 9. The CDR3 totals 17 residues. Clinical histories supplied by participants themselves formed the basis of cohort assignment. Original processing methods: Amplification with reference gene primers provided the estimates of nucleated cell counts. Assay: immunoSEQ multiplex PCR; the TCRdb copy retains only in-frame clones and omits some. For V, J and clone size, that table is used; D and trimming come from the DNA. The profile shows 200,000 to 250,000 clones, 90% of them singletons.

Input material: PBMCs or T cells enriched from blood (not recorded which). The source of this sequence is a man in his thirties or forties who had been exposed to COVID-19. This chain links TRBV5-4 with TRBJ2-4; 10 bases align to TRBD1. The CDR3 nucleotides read TGTGCCAGCAGCTTGGCCTGGGGGACAGGGGAAGGAAACATTCAGTACTTC. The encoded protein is CASSLAWGTGEGNIQYF.